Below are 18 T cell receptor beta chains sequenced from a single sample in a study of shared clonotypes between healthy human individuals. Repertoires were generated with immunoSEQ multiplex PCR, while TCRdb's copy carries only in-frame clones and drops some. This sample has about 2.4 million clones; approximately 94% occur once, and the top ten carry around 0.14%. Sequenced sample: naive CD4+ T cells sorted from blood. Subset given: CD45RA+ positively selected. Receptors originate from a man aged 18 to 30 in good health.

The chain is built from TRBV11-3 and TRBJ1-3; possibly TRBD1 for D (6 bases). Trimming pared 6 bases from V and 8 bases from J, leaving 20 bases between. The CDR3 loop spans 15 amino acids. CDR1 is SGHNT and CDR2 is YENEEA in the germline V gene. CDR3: CASSFDGTPGDTIYF. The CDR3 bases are TGTGCCAGCAGTTTTGACGGGACCCCAGGGGACACCATATATTTT.

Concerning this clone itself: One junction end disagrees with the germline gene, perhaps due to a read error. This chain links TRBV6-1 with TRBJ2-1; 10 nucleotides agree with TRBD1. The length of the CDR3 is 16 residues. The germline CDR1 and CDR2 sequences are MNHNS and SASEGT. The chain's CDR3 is CASREGQGVVYNEQFF. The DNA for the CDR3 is TGTGCCAGCAGGGAAGGACAGGGGGTAGTCTACAATGAGCAGTTCTTC.

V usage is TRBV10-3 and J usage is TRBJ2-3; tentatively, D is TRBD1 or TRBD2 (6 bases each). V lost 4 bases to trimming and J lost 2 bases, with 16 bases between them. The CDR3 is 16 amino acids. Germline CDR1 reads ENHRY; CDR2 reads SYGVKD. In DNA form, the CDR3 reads TGTGCCATCAGTGGCCGCACGGGGGCCCTCACAGATACGCAGTATTTT. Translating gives CAISGRTGALTDTQYF.

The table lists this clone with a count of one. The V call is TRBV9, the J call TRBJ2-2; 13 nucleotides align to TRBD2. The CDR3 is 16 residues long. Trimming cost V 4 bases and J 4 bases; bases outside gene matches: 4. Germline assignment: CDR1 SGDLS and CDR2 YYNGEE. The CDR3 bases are TGTGCCAGCAGCCTACGGACTAGCGGGAGCACCGGGGAGCTGTTTTTT. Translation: CASSLRTSGSTGELFF. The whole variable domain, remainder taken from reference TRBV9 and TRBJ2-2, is DSGVTQTPKHLITATGQRVTLRCSPRSGDLSVYWYQQSLDQGLQFLIQYYNGEERAKGNILERFSAQQFPDLHSELNLSSLELGDSALYFCASSLRTSGSTGELFFGEGSRLTVL.

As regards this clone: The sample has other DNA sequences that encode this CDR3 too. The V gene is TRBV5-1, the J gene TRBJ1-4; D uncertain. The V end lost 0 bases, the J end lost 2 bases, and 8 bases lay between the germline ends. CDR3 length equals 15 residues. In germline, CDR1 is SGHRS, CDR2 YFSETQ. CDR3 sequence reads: CASSLEGSTNEKLFF. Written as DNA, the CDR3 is TGCGCCAGCAGCTTGGAGGGCAGTACTAATGAAAAACTGTTTTTT.

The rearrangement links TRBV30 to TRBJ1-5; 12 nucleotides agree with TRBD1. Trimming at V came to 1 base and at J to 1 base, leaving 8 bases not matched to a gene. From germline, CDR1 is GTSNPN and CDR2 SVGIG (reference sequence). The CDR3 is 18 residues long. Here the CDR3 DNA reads TGTGCCTGGAGTGAGGGACAGGGGGCTTTTACGAGCAATCAGCCCCAGCATTTT. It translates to CAWSEGQGAFTSNQPQHF.

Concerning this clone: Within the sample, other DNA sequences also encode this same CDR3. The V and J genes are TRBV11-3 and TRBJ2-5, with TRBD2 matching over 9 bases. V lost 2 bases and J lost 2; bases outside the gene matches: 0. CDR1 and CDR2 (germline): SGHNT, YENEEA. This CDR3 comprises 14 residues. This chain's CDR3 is CASSLTSGQETQYF. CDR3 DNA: TGTGCCAGCAGCTTAACTAGCGGGCAAGAGACCCAGTACTTC.

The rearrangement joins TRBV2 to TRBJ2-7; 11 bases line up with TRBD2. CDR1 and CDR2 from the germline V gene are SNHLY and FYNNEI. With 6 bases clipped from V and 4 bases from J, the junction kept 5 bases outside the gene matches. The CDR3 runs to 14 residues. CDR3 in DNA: TGTGCCAGCAGAACACCTAGCGGGGGGTACGAGCAGTACTTC. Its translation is CASRTPSGGYEQYF.

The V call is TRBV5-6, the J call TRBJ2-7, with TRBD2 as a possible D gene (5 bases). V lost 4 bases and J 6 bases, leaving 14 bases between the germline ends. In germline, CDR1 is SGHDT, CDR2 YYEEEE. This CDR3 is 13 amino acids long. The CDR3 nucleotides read TGTGCCAGCAGCCCCGTTGGGAGATCCGAGCAGTACTTC. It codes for CASSPVGRSEQYF.

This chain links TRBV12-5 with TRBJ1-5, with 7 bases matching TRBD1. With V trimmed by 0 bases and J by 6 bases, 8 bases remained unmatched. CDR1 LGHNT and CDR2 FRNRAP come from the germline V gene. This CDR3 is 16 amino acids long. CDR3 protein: CASGLVTTGVAQPQHF. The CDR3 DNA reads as TGTGCTAGTGGTTTGGTAACAACAGGGGTAGCTCAGCCCCAGCATTTT.

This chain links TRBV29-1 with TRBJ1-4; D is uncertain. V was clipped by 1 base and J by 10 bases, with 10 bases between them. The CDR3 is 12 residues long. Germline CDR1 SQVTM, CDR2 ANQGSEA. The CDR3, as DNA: TGCAGCGTTGAAGTCCCGGGAGGAAAACTGTTTTTT. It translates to CSVEVPGGKLFF.

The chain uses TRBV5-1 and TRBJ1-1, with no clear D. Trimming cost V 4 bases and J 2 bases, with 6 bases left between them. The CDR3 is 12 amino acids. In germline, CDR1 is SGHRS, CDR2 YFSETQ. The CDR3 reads CASSQQNTEAFF. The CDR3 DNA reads TGCGCCAGCAGCCAACAAAACACTGAAGCTTTCTTT. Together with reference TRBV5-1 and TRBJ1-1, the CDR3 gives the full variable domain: KAGVTQTPRYLIKTRGQQVTLSCSPISGHRSVSWYQQTPGQGLQFLFEYFSETQRNKGNFPGRFSGRQFSNSRSEMNVSTLELGDSALYLCASSQQNTEAFFGQGTRLTVV.

CDR3 amino acids: CAWNGGAYEQYF. The CDR3 DNA sequence: TGTGCCTGGAATGGGGGGGCTTACGAGCAGTACTTC. V usage is TRBV30 and J usage is TRBJ2-7, with D maybe TRBD2 (7 bases). This CDR3 contains 12 residues. CDR1 and CDR2 from the germline V gene are GTSNPN and SVGIG (reference sequence). V lost 4 bases and J 4 bases, leaving 11 bases between the germline ends.

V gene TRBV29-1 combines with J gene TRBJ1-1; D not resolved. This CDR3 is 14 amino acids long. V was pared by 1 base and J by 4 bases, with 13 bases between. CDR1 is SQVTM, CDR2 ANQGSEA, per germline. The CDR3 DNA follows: TGCAGCGTTGAAGGAGTTTCTTGGGTCACTGAAGCTTTCTTT. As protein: CSVEGVSWVTEAFF.

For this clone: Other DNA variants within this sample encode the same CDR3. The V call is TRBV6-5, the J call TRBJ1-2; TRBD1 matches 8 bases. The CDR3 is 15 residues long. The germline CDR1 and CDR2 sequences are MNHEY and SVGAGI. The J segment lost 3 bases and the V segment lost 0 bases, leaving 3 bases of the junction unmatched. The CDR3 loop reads CASSYSGQEYYGYTF. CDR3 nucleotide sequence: TGTGCCAGCAGTTACTCGGGACAGGAATACTATGGCTACACCTTC.

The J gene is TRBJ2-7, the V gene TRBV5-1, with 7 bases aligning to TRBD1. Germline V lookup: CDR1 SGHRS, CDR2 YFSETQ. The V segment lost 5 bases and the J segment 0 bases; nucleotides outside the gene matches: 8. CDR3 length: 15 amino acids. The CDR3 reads CASSYVGTVSYEQYF. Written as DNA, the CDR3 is TGCGCCAGCAGTTACGTAGGGACAGTCTCCTACGAGCAGTACTTC.

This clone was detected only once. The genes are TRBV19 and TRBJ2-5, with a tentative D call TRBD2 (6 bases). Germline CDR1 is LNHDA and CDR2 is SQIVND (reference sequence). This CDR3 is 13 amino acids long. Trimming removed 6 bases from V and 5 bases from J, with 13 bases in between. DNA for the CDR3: TGTGCCAGTAGACGTGCGGGGTGGGAGACCCAGTACTTC. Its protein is CASRRAGWETQYF.

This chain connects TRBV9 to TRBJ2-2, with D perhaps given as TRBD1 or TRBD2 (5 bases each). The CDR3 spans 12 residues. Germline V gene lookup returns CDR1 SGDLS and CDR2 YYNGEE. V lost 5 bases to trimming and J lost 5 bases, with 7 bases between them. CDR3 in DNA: TGTGCCAGCAGGAGGGGAACCGGGGAGCTGTTTTTT. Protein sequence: CASRRGTGELFF.